The 12 T cell receptor beta chains below all came from one sample that was sequenced in a study of blood T cell repertoires in COVID-19. Data came from immunoSEQ multiplex PCR; TCRdb stores just in-frame clones and leaves some out. The table shows 200,000 to 250,000 clones, with approximately 80% occurring only once. Sequenced material: PBMCs or T cells enriched from blood (not recorded which). All receptors come from a man in his fifties or sixties who had recovered from COVID-19.

The V call is TRBV7-9, the J call TRBJ1-2; D unresolved. Trimming shortened V by 4 bases and J by 1 base, and 16 bases separated the two germline ends. The CDR3 totals 16 residues. Germline CDR1 SEHNR, CDR2 FQNEAQ (reference sequence). This chain's CDR3 is CASSSEALLFNYGYTF. The CDR3 DNA reads TGTGCCAGCAGCTCCGAGGCTCTACTCTTTAACTATGGCTACACCTTC. The full variable domain, rest sourced from reference TRBV7-9 and TRBJ1-2, is DTGVSQNPRHKITKRGQNVTFRCDPISEHNRLYWYRQTLGQGPEFLTYFQNEAQLEKSRLLSDRFSAERPKGSFSTLEIQRTEQGDSAMYLCASSSEALLFNYGYTFGSGTRLTVV.

The chain is built from TRBV19 and TRBJ2-5; 9 nucleotides agree with TRBD1. The CDR3 is made up of 15 amino acids. The trim removed 5 bases at V and 0 bases at J, leaving 4 bases unmatched. Germline V gene sequence: CDR1 LNHDA, CDR2 SQIVND (reference sequence). As DNA, the CDR3 is TGTGCCAGTAGTCCCTGGGACAGGGACCAAGAGACCCAGTACTTC. This gives the protein CASSPWDRDQETQYF.

V gene TRBV5-1 combines with J gene TRBJ2-6, with D unclear. This CDR3 has 15 amino acids. V lost 1 base and J lost 4, with 9 bases in between. The V gene's germline CDR1 is SGHRS and CDR2 YFSETQ. CDR3 nucleotide sequence: TGCGCCAGCAGCTTGACTGTTGCAGGGGCCAACGTCCTGACTTTC. Translated: CASSLTVAGANVLTF.

This clone has a handful of counts. The V and J genes are TRBV10-3 and TRBJ1-6; 7 bases align to TRBD1. CDR3 length: 17 residues. Germline V gene lookup returns CDR1 ENHRY and CDR2 SYGVKD. V trimming: 0 bases; J trimming: 7 bases; junction bases outside the gene matches: 9. CDR3 sequence (DNA): TGTGCCATCAGTGAGTCAGGTCAGGGGGTAAGGAATTCACCCCTCCACTTT. Amino acids: CAISESGQGVRNSPLHF.

The chain uses TRBV10-3 and TRBJ2-3; 7 bases are a match to TRBD2. This CDR3 region has 13 residues. The trim removed 8 bases at V and 2 bases at J, leaving 4 bases unmatched. From germline, CDR1 is ENHRY and CDR2 SYGVKD. The CDR3 reads CAIRGGDTDTQYF. The CDR3 nucleotides are TGTGCCATCCGCGGGGGAGACACAGATACGCAGTATTTT.

The chain links TRBV11-3 to TRBJ1-1; no reliable D call. Germline CDR1 SGHNT, CDR2 YENEEA. With 2 bases removed from V and 4 bases from J, the gap between germline ends came to 20 bases. CDR3 size: 17 residues. CDR3 DNA: TGTGCCAGCAGCTTAATTCCGGGTCCCCCCTATATCACTGAAGCTTTCTTT. Protein product: CASSLIPGPPYITEAFF.

This clone was counted between two and nine times. The chain has TRBV5-1 and TRBJ1-2, with 9 bases matching TRBD1. This CDR3 contains 20 residues. Germline V gene lookup returns CDR1 SGHRS and CDR2 YFSETQ. V lost 4 bases and J lost 4; bases outside the gene matches: 23. The CDR3 protein is CASSLAGTGTGKSGGYGYTF. DNA for the CDR3: TGCGCCAGCAGCCTGGCGGGTACCGGGACAGGGAAAAGTGGGGGCTATGGCTACACCTTC.

The rearrangement links TRBV25-1 to TRBJ2-1; D is unresolved. CDR1 and CDR2 (germline): MGHDK, SYGVNS. The CDR3 is made up of 13 amino acids. The V end was cut by 5 bases, the J end by 3 bases, with 8 bases between. The CDR3 DNA sequence: TGTGCCAGCAGTAAGACTGGCTACAATGAGCAGTTCTTC. Encoded protein: CASSKTGYNEQFF.

This chain links TRBV28 with TRBJ1-2, with 7 positions matching TRBD1. This CDR3 spans 14 amino acids. The germline gives CDR1 MDHEN, CDR2 SYDVKM. V lost 2 bases and J lost 1; bases outside the gene matches: 1. The CDR3 is CASSLGTDNYGYTF. The DNA for the CDR3 is TGTGCCAGCAGTTTAGGGACAGATAACTATGGCTACACCTTC.

This chain links TRBV11-2 with TRBJ2-4; 7 bases line up with TRBD2. CDR1 and CDR2 (germline): SGHAT, FQNNGV. This CDR3 has 14 amino acids. V lost 5 bases to trimming and J lost 7 bases; unmatched junction nucleotides: 8. CDR3 DNA sequence: TGTGCCAGCAGCACAAGGGGAGGGGAGAACATTCAGTACTTC. It yields the protein CASSTRGGENIQYF.

The V gene is TRBV9, the J gene TRBJ2-7; TRBD2 matches at 10 bases. The V segment lost 0 bases and the J segment 2 bases; nucleotides outside the gene matches: 8. Germline-derived CDR1 and CDR2 are SGDLS and YYNGEE. CDR3 length: 17 amino acids. CDR3 loop: CASSVEGGLASTYEQYF. CDR3 nucleotides: TGTGCCAGCAGCGTAGAAGGGGGACTAGCGTCTACCTACGAGCAGTACTTC.

Only a few counts were recorded for this clone. V is TRBV2 and J is TRBJ1-4; TRBD1 agrees at 11 bases. V dropped 4 bases and J dropped 7; count of bases not matched to a gene: 5. There are 15 residues in the CDR3. Germline assignment: CDR1 SNHLY and CDR2 FYNNEI. The CDR3 DNA is TGTGCCAGCAGTGGGGACAGGGGGAGTGGTGAAAAACTGTTTTTT. This codes for CASSGDRGSGEKLFF. Complete variable domain (other parts from reference TRBV2 and TRBJ1-4): EPEVTQTPSHQVTQMGQEVILRCVPISNHLYFYWYRQILGQKVEFLVSFYNNEISEKSEIFDDQFSVERPDGSNFTLKIRSTKLEDSAMYFCASSGDRGSGEKLFFGSGTQLSVL.